This is a list of T cell receptor beta chains from one sample in a study of cytomegalovirus exposure and HLA in healthy donors. TCRdb's copy holds only in-frame clones and misses some; the assay was immunoSEQ multiplex PCR. This table holds roughly 100,000 clones, approximately 16% found once. Sequencing was done on a sample of PBMCs. The receptor source for this set is a female donor in good health and CMV-seronegative. The CDR3 runs from the conserved cysteine through the conserved F or W. D genes are given only for firm matches. Expanded clones get a size class; other rows say once, few or many, or leave the size out.

CDR3 protein	CDR3 DNA	clone size	J gene	V gene	D gene
CASSLFGGGAQYF	TGTGCCAGCAGTTTATTCGGCGGGGGGGCCCAGTACTTC	.	TRBJ2-5	TRBV28	TRBD2
CASSPSGYQETQYF	TGTGCCAGCAGCCCTAGCGGGTACCAAGAGACCCAGTACTTC	.	TRBJ2-5	TRBV9	TRBD2
CASSPNRDRSSYEQYF	TGTGCCAGCTCACCCAATAGGGACAGGAGCTCCTACGAGCAGTACTTC	.	TRBJ2-7	TRBV18	TRBD1
CATKNSGGEKLFF	TGTGCCACTAAAAACAGCGGGGGGGAAAAACTGTTTTTT	.	TRBJ1-4	TRBV15	.
CASSPAGTGVDTEAFF	TGTGCCAGCTCACCAGCCGGGACAGGGGTGGACACTGAAGCTTTCTTT	few	TRBJ1-1	TRBV18	TRBD1
CSVVWGGIGELFF	TGCAGCGTTGTTTGGGGGGGTATCGGGGAGCTGTTTTTT	.	TRBJ2-2	TRBV29-1	TRBD2
CARRIRRGLTIQYNEQFF	TGTGCCAGAAGGATCCGCAGGGGGCTGACAATACAATACAATGAGCAGTTCTTC	once	TRBJ2-1	TRBV7-5	.
CASSLGQGSGMNTEAFF	TGTGCCAGCAGCTTAGGACAGGGCTCCGGGATGAACACTGAAGCTTTCTTT	few	TRBJ1-1	TRBV7-6	TRBD1
CASSQPPGTSGNEQFF	TGTGCCAGCAGCCAACCCCCCGGGACTAGCGGGAATGAGCAGTTCTTC	.	TRBJ2-1	TRBV4-2	TRBD2
CASSLSPAYSYNEQFF	TGTGCCAGCAGCCTTTCCCCAGCGTATAGCTACAATGAGCAGTTCTTC	.	TRBJ2-1	TRBV7-3	.
CASSLDAAGGRETQYF	TGTGCCAGCAGCTTAGACGCAGCGGGGGGGCGTGAGACCCAGTACTTC	.	TRBJ2-5	TRBV11-3	TRBD2
CASSLWASGRGTDTQYF	TGTGCCAGCAGTTTATGGGCTAGCGGTAGGGGTACAGATACGCAGTATTTT	few	TRBJ2-3	TRBV28	TRBD2
CAWGPGVGNTIYF	TGTGCCTGGGGGCCAGGGGTAGGAAACACCATATATTTT	few	TRBJ1-3	TRBV30	.
CASSQDLAAGHLNEQFF	TGCGCCAGCAGCCAAGATCTGGCAGCGGGGCATCTCAATGAGCAGTTCTTC	.	TRBJ2-1	TRBV4-3	TRBD2
CASSLFTGKLFF	TGTGCCAGCAGCTTGTTTACGGGAAAACTGTTTTTT	.	TRBJ1-4	TRBV5-6	.
CASRRDFNNEQFF	TGCGCCAGCAGGCGGGATTTCAACAATGAGCAGTTCTTC	few	TRBJ2-1	TRBV4-3	.
CATSTQGPMNTEAFF	TGTGCCACCAGCACGCAGGGTCCGATGAACACTGAAGCTTTCTTT	few	TRBJ1-1	TRBV15	.
CASSDGSPLHF	TGTGCCAGCAGTGACGGTTCACCCCTCCACTTT	few	TRBJ1-6	TRBV6-1	.
CASSLGQGVHNEQFF	TGCGCCAGCAGCTTGGGACAGGGGGTCCACAATGAGCAGTTCTTC	.	TRBJ2-1	TRBV5-1	TRBD1
CASSELRGAYEQYF	TGTGCCAGCAGTGAACTTCGGGGGGCCTACGAGCAGTACTTC	.	TRBJ2-7	TRBV2	TRBD2
CASSENLDNEKLFF	TGTGCCAGCAGTGAAAACTTAGATAATGAAAAACTGTTTTTT	few	TRBJ1-4	TRBV6-1	.
CATHLDRGQGNTEAFF	TGTGCCACCCACCTGGACAGGGGGCAAGGGAACACTGAAGCTTTCTTT	.	TRBJ1-1	TRBV6-6	TRBD1